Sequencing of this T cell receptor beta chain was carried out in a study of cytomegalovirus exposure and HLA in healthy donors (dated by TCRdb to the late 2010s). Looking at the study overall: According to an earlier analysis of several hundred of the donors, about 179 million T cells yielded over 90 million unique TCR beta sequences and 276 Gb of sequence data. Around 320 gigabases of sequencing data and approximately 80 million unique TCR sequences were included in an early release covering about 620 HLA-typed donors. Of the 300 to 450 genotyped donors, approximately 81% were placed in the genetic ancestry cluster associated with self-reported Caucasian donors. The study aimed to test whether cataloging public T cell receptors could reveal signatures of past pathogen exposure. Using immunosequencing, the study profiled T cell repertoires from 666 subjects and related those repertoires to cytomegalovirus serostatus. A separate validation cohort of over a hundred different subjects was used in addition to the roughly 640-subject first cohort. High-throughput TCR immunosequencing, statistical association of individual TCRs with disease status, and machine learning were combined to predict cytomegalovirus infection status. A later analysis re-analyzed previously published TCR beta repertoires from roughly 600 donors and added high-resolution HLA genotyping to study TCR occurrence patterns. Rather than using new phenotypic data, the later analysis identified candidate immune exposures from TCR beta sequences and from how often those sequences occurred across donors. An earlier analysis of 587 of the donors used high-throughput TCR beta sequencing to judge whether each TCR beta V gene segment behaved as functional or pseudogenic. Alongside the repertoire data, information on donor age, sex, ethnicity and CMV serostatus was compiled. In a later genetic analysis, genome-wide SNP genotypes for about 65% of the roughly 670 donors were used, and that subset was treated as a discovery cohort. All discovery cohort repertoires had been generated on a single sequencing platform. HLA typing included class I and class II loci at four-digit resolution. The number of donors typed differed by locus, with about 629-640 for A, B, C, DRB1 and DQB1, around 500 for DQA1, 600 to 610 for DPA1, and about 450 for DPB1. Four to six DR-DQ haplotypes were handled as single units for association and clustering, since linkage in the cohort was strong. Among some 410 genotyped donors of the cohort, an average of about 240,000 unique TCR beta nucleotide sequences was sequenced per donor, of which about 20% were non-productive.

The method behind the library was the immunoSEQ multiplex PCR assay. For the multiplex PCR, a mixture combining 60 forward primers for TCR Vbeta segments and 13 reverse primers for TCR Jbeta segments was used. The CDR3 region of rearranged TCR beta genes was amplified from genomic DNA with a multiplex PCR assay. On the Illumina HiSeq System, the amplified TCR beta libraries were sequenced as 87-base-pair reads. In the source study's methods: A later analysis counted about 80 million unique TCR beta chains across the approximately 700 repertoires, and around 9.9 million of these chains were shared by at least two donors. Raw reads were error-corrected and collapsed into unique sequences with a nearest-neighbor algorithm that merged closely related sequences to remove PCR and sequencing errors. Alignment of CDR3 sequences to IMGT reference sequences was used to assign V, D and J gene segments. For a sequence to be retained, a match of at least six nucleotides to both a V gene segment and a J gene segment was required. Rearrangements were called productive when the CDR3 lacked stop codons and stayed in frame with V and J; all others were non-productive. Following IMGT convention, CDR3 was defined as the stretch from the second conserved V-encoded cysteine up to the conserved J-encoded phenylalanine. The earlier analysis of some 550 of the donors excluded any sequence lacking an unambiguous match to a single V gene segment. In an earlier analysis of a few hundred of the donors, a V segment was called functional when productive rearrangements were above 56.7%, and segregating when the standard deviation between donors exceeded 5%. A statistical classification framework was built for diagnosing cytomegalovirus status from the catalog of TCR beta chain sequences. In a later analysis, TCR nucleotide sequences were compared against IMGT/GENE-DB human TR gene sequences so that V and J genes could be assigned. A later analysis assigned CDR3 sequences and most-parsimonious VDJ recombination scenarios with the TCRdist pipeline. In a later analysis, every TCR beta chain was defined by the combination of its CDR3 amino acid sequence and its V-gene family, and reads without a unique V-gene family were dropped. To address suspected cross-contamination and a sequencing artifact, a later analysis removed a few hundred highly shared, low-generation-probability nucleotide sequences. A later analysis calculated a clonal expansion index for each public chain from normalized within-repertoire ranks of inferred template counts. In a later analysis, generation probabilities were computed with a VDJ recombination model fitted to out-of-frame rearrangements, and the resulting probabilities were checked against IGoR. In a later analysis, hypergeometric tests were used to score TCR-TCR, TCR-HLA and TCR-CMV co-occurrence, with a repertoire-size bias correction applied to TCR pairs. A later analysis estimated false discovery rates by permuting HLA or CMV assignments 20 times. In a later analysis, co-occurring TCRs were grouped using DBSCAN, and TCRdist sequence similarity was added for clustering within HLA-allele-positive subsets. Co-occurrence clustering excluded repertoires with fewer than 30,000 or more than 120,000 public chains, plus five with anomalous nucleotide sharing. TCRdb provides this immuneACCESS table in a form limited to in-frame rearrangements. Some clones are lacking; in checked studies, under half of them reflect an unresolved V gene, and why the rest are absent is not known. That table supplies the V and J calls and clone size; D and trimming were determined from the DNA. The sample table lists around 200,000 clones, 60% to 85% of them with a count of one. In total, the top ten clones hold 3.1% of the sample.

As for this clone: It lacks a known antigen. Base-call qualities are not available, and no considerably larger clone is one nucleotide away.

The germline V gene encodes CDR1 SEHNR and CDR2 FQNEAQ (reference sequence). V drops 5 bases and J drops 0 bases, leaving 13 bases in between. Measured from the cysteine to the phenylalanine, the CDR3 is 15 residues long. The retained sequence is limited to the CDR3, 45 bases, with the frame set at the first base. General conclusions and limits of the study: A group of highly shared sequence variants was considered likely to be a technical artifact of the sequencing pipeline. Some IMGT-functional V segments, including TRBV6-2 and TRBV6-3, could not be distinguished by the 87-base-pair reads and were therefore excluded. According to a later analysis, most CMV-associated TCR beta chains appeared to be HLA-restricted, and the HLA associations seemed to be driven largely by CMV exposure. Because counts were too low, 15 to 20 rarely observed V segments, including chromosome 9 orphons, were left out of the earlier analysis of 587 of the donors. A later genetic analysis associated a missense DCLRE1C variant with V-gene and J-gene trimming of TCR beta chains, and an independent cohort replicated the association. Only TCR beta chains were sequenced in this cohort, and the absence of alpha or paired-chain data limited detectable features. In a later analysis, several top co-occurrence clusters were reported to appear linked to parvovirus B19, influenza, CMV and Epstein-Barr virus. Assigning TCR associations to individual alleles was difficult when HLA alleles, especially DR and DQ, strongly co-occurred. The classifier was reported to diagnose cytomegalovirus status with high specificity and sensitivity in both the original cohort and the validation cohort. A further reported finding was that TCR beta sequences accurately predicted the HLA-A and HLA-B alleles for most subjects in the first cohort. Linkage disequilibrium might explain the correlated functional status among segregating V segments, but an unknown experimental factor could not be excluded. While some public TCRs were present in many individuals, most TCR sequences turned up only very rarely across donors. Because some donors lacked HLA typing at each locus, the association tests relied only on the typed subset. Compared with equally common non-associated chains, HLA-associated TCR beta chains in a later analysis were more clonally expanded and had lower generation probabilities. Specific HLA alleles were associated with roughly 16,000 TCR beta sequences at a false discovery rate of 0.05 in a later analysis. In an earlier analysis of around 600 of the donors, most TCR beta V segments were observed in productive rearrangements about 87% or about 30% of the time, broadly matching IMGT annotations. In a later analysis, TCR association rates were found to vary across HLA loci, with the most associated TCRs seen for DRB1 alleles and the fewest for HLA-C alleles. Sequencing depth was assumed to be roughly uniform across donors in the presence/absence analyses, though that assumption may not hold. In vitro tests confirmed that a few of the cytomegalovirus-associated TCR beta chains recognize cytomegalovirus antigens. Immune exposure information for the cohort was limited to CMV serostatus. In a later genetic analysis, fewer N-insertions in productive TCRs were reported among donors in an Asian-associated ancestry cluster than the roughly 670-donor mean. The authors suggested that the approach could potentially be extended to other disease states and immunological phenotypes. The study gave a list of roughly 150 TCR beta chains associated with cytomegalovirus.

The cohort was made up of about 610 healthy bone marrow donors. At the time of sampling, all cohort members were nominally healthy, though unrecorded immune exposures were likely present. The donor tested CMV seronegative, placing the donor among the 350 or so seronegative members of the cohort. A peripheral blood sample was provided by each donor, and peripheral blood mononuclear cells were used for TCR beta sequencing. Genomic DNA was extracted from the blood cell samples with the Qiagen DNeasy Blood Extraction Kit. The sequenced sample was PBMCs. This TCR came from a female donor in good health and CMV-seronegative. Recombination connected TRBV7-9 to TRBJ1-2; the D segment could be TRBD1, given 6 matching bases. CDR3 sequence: CASSPRDTANYGYTF. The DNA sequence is TGTGCCAGCAGCCCTCGGGACACCGCTAACTATGGCTACACCTTC.